This T cell receptor (beta chain) was recovered during a study of blood T cell repertoires in COVID-19. Study information: Some COVID-19 samples were acute and others convalescent; all came from the United States, Italy and Spain. T cells, B-cell-depleted T cells, or PBMCs supplied cDNA or gDNA.

The CDR3 consists of 14 residues. Germline loops: CDR1 KGHDR, CDR2 SFDVKD. V gave up 8 bases and J gave up 0 bases, with 7 bases separating them. As handled by the study authors: Reference gene primers were amplified, and this amplification served to estimate nucleated cell counts. Repertoires were generated with immunoSEQ multiplex PCR, while TCRdb's copy carries only in-frame clones and drops some. The DNA was the basis for D and trimming; V, J and clone size are from that table. Of over 50,000 clones in the sample, approximately 84% were seen once. The chain links TRBV24-1 to TRBJ2-6; D is unresolved. The sequenced material came from peripheral blood. The sequence derives from a human donor in a cohort sampled during active COVID-19. Written as DNA, the CDR3 is TGTGCCACCAATCCGGGCTCTGGGGCCAACGTCCTGACTTTC. It specifies CATNPGSGANVLTF.